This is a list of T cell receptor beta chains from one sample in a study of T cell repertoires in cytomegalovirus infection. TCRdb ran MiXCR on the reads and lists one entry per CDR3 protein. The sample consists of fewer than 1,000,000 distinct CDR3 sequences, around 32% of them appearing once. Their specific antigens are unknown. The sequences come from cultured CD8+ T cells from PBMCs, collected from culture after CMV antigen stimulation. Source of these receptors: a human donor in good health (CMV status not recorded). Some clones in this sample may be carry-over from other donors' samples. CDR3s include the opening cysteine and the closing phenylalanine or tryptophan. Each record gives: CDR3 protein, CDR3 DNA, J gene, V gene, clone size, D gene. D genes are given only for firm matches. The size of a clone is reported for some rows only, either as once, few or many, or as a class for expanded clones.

CDR3 protein: CASSSTGNGEKLFF; CDR3 DNA: TGTGCCAGCAGTTCGACAGGCAACGGTGAAAAACTGTTTTTT; J gene: TRBJ1-4; V gene: TRBV28; clone size: NA; D gene: NA
CDR3 protein: CASSLRRVADTQYF; CDR3 DNA: TGTGCCAGCAGCTTACGCAGGGTTGCAGATACGCAGTATTTT; J gene: TRBJ2-3; V gene: TRBV7-2; clone size: many; D gene: NA
CDR3 protein: CASSVERGGLNTEAFF; CDR3 DNA: TGTGCCAGCAGCGTAGAACGGGGCGGTCTGAACACTGAAGCTTTCTTT; J gene: TRBJ1-1; V gene: TRBV9; clone size: few; D gene: NA
CDR3 protein: CASSLAPGLHNEQFF; CDR3 DNA: TGTGCCAGCAGCTTAGCGCCGGGACTACACAATGAGCAGTTCTTC; J gene: TRBJ2-1; V gene: TRBV7-9; clone size: few; D gene: TRBD2
CDR3 protein: CASSYAGPNTGELFF; CDR3 DNA: TGTGCCAGCAGTTACGCAGGGCCGAACACCGGGGAGCTGTTTTTT; J gene: TRBJ2-2; V gene: TRBV6-1; clone size: NA; D gene: NA
CDR3 protein: CATEGIGETQYF; CDR3 DNA: TGTGCCACCGAGGGAATTGGAGAGACCCAGTACTTC; J gene: TRBJ2-5; V gene: TRBV24-1; clone size: NA; D gene: NA
CDR3 protein: CASSLSGLTNPRDTQYF; CDR3 DNA: TGTGCCAGCAGCTTATCCGGACTAACCAATCCGCGGGATACGCAGTATTTT; J gene: TRBJ2-3; V gene: TRBV7-9; clone size: many; D gene: NA
CDR3 protein: CASSSWAVDYSNQPQHF; CDR3 DNA: TGTGCCAGCAGCTCCTGGGCGGTGGATTATAGCAATCAGCCCCAGCATTTT; J gene: TRBJ1-5; V gene: TRBV5-6; clone size: few; D gene: NA
CDR3 protein: CSVESSTSGENTGELFF; CDR3 DNA: TGCAGCGTTGAATCCTCGACTAGCGGGGAGAACACCGGGGAGCTGTTTTTT; J gene: TRBJ2-2; V gene: TRBV29-1; clone size: NA; D gene: TRBD2
CDR3 protein: CASSTRAGQGQETQYF; CDR3 DNA: TGTGCCAGCAGCACCCGAGCGGGACAGGGACAAGAGACCCAGTACTTC; J gene: TRBJ2-5; V gene: TRBV11-3; clone size: few; D gene: TRBD1
CDR3 protein: CASSPSLLAQSNTGELFF; CDR3 DNA: TGTGCCAGCAGCCCCAGTCTACTAGCGCAATCGAACACCGGGGAGCTGTTTTTT; J gene: TRBJ2-2; V gene: TRBV7-2; clone size: NA; D gene: TRBD2
CDR3 protein: CASSPGRDTGELFF; CDR3 DNA: TGTGCCAGCAGTCCGGGACGGGACACCGGGGAGCTGTTTTTT; J gene: TRBJ2-2; V gene: TRBV27; clone size: NA; D gene: NA
CDR3 protein: CASSSGTGSYF; CDR3 DNA: TGTGCCAGCAGCTCCGGGACAGGGTCCTATTTT; J gene: TRBJ2-3; V gene: TRBV7-8; clone size: few; D gene: TRBD1
CDR3 protein: CASSEAGRAAYEQYF; CDR3 DNA: TGTGCCAGCAGTGAAGCCGGCAGGGCGGCCTACGAGCAGTACTTC; J gene: TRBJ2-7; V gene: TRBV2; clone size: NA; D gene: NA
CDR3 protein: CASSLVVSTPAVETQYF; CDR3 DNA: TGTGCCAGCAGCTTAGTAGTATCGACCCCGGCCGTCGAGACCCAGTACTTC; J gene: TRBJ2-5; V gene: TRBV7-9; clone size: NA; D gene: NA
CDR3 protein: CASSQEGGTEAFF; CDR3 DNA: TGCGCCAGCAGCCAAGAAGGGGGGACTGAAGCTTTCTTT; J gene: TRBJ1-1; V gene: TRBV4-3; clone size: many; D gene: NA